This T cell receptor (beta chain) derives from a study of shared clonotypes between healthy human individuals (dated by TCRdb to about 2020). A note on the overall study: A couple of women and three men aged 18 to 49 years were included in the cohort. For each donor, three plates each were used for CD4 naive and CD4 memory, two plates were used for CD8 naive, and one plate was used for CD8 memory. To estimate repertoire size and how much clonotype sharing occurs between individuals, the study deeply sequenced the blood TCR repertoires of about five healthy adults. To increase sequencing depth and limit assay-specific biases, different laboratories used diverse techniques to prepare libraries and sequence TCR repertoires. Per donor, leukapheresis produced somewhere between about 0.94 and 9 billion PBMCs.

A note on this clone: Its antigen is unknown. Within one base of it there is no much larger clone, and no base qualities were kept.

The full study reports these points: The small number of donors limited the genetic and exposure-history diversity represented. Higher generation probabilities were observed for clonotypes shared by all four sorted-subset donors than for non-shared clonotypes. Pairwise subsampling indicated that sequencing depth was expected to affect the degree of clonotype sharing among donors. Only blood was sampled, and tissue TCR repertoires likely differ from those in blood. Across a handful of donors, around 5% of naive CD4, roughly 3.3% of naive CD8, 2% to 2.5% of memory CD4, and under 0.45% of memory CD8 clonotypes were shared. Incomplete sequencing was indicated by rarefaction of sorted-subset datasets, despite the large sequencing depth. Naive subsets generally had larger estimated clonotype richness than memory subsets.

For the CD8 naive samples, CD45RO-negative cells were positively selected for CCR7, yielding a CD45RA+CCR7+ population from which TemRA cells were excluded. Donors were healthy HIV-negative adults with no recently reported acute infections or vaccinations. All donors were Caucasian adults living in Nashville, Tennessee, USA. Blood was collected by leukapheresis, and PBMCs were isolated by Ficoll-Histopaque density gradient centrifugation and then cryopreserved in liquid nitrogen vapor phase. Analytical flow cytometry was used to check the purity and quantity of each magnetically sorted T cell population. Each sorted fraction had its genomic DNA isolated and then quantified by UV absorbance on a Nanodrop 2000c. The germline ends are 10 bases apart after V is trimmed by 1 base and J by 1 base. According to the germline V gene, CDR1 reads SGHNT and CDR2 reads YENEEA. From the cysteine through the phenylalanine, the CDR3 covers 15 amino acids. The entry retains the CDR3 DNA only, 45 bases that are in frame from base 1.

TCR CDR3 regions were amplified from genomic DNA by multiplex PCR using the deep immunoSEQ assay. Extracted genomic DNA from each cell subset was distributed evenly across all wells of several immunoSEQ 96-well plates, and each plate was treated as a replicate. Each replicate PCR for sorted subsets received around 210 ng genomic DNA, equal to roughly 33,000 T cell genomes. Purified libraries were quantified with a Qubit 3.0 fluorometer, sized on a Bioanalyzer 2100, and re-quantified with the KAPA Library Quantification kit. Each immunoSEQ 96-well plate was sequenced on its own single-read 150-cycle Illumina NextSeq 550 flow cell. In the source study's methods: Because the immunoSEQ output held only junctional sequences and lacked quality scores, the filtering could not match the filtering applied to full-length reads. Sequences were annotated with PyIR, a Python wrapper for IgBLAST v1.9, and V/J genes and CDR3 were assigned using IMGT germline references. Reads were removed for weak V/J assignments (E-value above 1e-6), missing CDR3, stop codons, out-of-frame junctions, or ambiguous translated residues. V3J clonotypes were defined as sequences sharing an identical inferred V gene, J gene, and CDR3 amino acid sequence. Percentage overlap between repertoires was calculated by dividing the number of shared unique clonotypes by the size of the smaller repertoire. Repertoire richness was assessed with RTK rarefaction, the Chao1 estimator, and Recon v2.1 estimates of unobserved clonotypes. OLGA was used to compute generation probabilities for all TCRbeta clonotypes that the gDNA method yielded from a few donors. Held by TCRdb, this immuneACCESS table contains in-frame sequences only and omits some clones. Under half of the omission traces to an unresolved V gene where checked; the cause of the rest is unknown. That table gives V, J and clone size, and the DNA gave D and trimming. The sample has some 740,000 clones on record, 80% to 95% of them singletons. The ten largest clones represent 24% of the sample.

Sequencing was done on a sample of naive CD8+ T cells sorted from blood. The cell subset or site label, read with the paper, signifies: CD45RA+CCR7+. This sequence uses TRBV11-3 and TRBJ1-1; the D gene remains uncertain. The receptor was isolated from a man between 25 and 39 years old in good health. The CDR3 protein is CASSLGSHGNTEAFF. The nucleotide sequence is TGTGCCAGCAGCTTAGGGAGTCACGGGAACACTGAAGCTTTCTTT.